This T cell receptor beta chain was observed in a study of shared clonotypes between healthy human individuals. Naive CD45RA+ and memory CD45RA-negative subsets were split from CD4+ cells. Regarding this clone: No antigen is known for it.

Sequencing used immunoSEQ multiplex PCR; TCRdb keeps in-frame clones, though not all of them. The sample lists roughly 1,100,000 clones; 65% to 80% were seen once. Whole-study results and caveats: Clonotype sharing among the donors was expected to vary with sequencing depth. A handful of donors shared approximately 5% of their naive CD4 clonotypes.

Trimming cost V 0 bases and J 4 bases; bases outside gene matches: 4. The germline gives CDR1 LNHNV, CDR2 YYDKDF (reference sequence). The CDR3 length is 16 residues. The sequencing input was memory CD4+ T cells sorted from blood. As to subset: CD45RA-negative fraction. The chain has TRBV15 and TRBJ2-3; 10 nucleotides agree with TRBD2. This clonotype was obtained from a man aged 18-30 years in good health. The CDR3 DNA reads TGTGCCACCAGCAGAGAAAGCGGGGGGGTCGCAGATACGCAGTATTTT. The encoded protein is CATSRESGGVADTQYF.